The TCR beta chain under discussion was sequenced for a study of beta chain features in type 1 diabetes. Study-wide results and caveats: In all four CD4+ subsets, TCRB CDR3 length was significantly, moderately reduced in type 1 diabetes.

This CDR3 has 14 amino acids. Germline V CDR1 and CDR2: SNHLY, FYNNEI. V dropped 8 bases and J dropped 0 bases, with 13 bases sitting between them. This clone has more than one count but fewer than ten. Its antigen is as yet unknown. What was sequenced were expressed TCRB transcripts, since all of the isolated RNA had been reverse transcribed. Only in-frame clones appear in the TCRdb table, and some are missing; sequencing was by immunoSEQ multiplex PCR. This table holds approximately 170,000 clones, 6% to 9% found once. J is TRBJ1-1 and V is TRBV2; no clear D. Sequencing was performed on central memory CD4+ T cells from blood. The TCR comes from a man aged 18 to 35 with type 1 diabetes. CDR3 residues: CASLLGRMNTEAFF. The CDR3, as DNA: TGTGCCAGCCTTCTTGGGAGGATGAACACTGAAGCTTTCTTT. Together with reference TRBV2 and TRBJ1-1, the CDR3 gives the full variable domain: EPEVTQTPSHQVTQMGQEVILRCVPISNHLYFYWYRQILGQKVEFLVSFYNNEISEKSEIFDDQFSVERPDGSNFTLKIRSTKLEDSAMYFCASLLGRMNTEAFFGQGTRLTVV.